The text below deals with one T cell receptor beta chain. The data are from a study of regulatory T cells in long-lasting Graves disease. In the study overall: Over 5 years on antithyroid drugs plus positive TSH receptor antibodies marked Graves' disease as persistent.

Stated time point: persistent/refractory GD, antithyroid drugs over 5 years with positive TRAb. Generation of the TCR library employed RNA extracted from PBMCs. Nine milliliters of peripheral blood went into EDTA tubes. Researchers made TCR beta libraries by using iRepertoire HTBI primers and running Arm-PCR on CDR3 regions. TCRdb re-derived calls from the multiplex PCR reads in MiXCR, one entry per CDR3 protein. Found here are 500,000 to 800,000 distinct CDR3 sequences, roughly 30% of them singletons; the top ten hold 42%. The TCR comes from a female donor with Graves disease. The specimen comprised peripheral blood mononuclear cells (PBMCs), sampled when the disease was refractory, from a patient treated with antithyroid drugs.

The CDR3 DNA sequence: TGTGCCAGTAGCACCCGGACCGGGACAGGGACGGGAGAGCAGTACTTC. Residues: CASSTRTGTGTGEQYF. The chain uses TRBV19 and TRBJ2-7; TRBD1 agrees at 9 bases. The germline gives CDR1 LNHDA, CDR2 SQIVND (reference sequence). V lost 6 bases to trimming and J lost 7 bases; unmatched junction nucleotides: 16. This CDR3 contains 16 residues.